This T cell receptor (beta chain) was profiled in a study of human T cells and chemical hapten exposure. Time point defined: pre-sensitization, week 0. Treatment: therapeutic diphenylcyclopropenone sensitization with weekly scalp DPC. Germline CDR1 and CDR2: SGHAT and FQDESV (reference sequence). The CDR3 contains 13 residues. Trimming shortened V by 3 bases and J by 0 bases, and 5 bases separated the two germline ends. Via MiXCR, TCRdb re-called the RACE reads, giving one row per CDR3 protein. The sample lists some 330,000 distinct CDR3 sequences, about 5.4% occurring once. The receptor comes from a young woman with alopecia areata. Some clones in this sample may be carry-over from other donors' samples. The sample consisted of whole blood, taken in connection with sensitization to the hapten diphenylcyclopropenone (DPC). The rearrangement uses TRBV11-1 and TRBJ1-2; D is unresolved. Here the CDR3 reads CASSFTANYGYTF. The CDR3 DNA follows: TGTGCCAGCAGCTTTACAGCTAACTATGGCTACACCTTC.